The 23 T cell receptor beta chains below all came from one sample that was sequenced in a study of T cell responses to AZD1222 COVID-19 vaccine. The data were produced by immunoSEQ multiplex PCR, yet TCRdb's version contains in-frame clones alone and is incomplete. The data contain roughly 50,000 clones, approximately 89% of them singletons. The sequencing here drew on peripheral blood, taken 28 days after the second AZD1222 dose. All receptors come from an adult who received the AZD1222 COVID-19 vaccine.

The CDR3 region has the DNA TGTGCCAGCAGTTTAATGGGGGGCGCGGACATTCAGTACTTC. This translates into CASSLMGGADIQYF. This chain connects TRBV11-2 to TRBJ2-4, with D perhaps given as TRBD1 or TRBD2 (6 bases each). Trimming left V 6 bases short and J 8 bases short, with 17 bases between. The CDR3 loop spans 14 amino acids. Germline loops: CDR1 SGHAT, CDR2 FQNNGV.

V is TRBV6-5 and J is TRBJ1-3, with D uncertain. The CDR3 totals 13 residues. CDR1 MNHEY and CDR2 SVGAGI come from the germline V gene. V was cut by 7 bases and J by 4 bases, with 11 bases left in between. In DNA form, the CDR3 reads TGTGCCAGCAAAGATGAGGCCGGAAACACCATATATTTT. Translating it yields CASKDEAGNTIYF.

The rearrangement joins TRBV10-1 to TRBJ1-1, with unresolved D. Germline V gene lookup returns CDR1 WNHNN and CDR2 SYGVQD (reference sequence). The V gene lost 5 bases and the J gene lost 0 bases, with 7 bases spanning the gap. The CDR3 length is 13 residues. CDR3 coding DNA: TGCGCCAGCAGTAGTCAGTTGAACACTGAAGCTTTCTTT. This encodes CASSSQLNTEAFF.

This sequence joins TRBV2 and TRBJ2-7; 14 positions match TRBD2. With V trimmed by 10 bases and J by 3 bases, 5 bases remained unmatched. In germline, CDR1 is SNHLY, CDR2 FYNNEI. This CDR3 comprises 14 residues. CDR3 DNA: TGTGCCACCAGGGGACTAGCGGGAGTCTACGAGCAGTACTTC. It yields the protein CATRGLAGVYEQYF.

The chain joins TRBV5-1 to TRBJ1-4; the match to TRBD1 covers 7 bases. Trimming took 0 bases from V and 10 from J; bases not matched to a gene: 6. Germline CDR1 is SGHRS and CDR2 is YFSETQ. The CDR3 is 14 amino acids. The CDR3 reads CASSLGGTEGKLFF. The CDR3 DNA follows: TGCGCCAGCAGCTTGGGGGGGACAGAGGGAAAACTGTTTTTT. The variable domain in full, completed from reference TRBV5-1 and TRBJ1-4, reads KAGVTQTPRYLIKTRGQQVTLSCSPISGHRSVSWYQQTPGQGLQFLFEYFSETQRNKGNFPGRFSGRQFSNSRSEMNVSTLELGDSALYLCASSLGGTEGKLFFGSGTQLSVL.

The chain links TRBV6-1 to TRBJ2-5; D call uncertain. This CDR3 has 12 amino acids. Trimming removed 2 bases at V and 7 bases at J, with 8 bases between. CDR1 and CDR2 (germline): MNHNS, SASEGT. CDR3 sequence reads: CASSERDRTQYF. The CDR3 DNA follows: TGTGCCAGCAGTGAACGCGATCGGACCCAGTACTTC.

V usage is TRBV16 and J usage is TRBJ2-7; tentative D call: TRBD2 (5 bases). The CDR3 runs to 14 residues. The V gene lost 3 bases and the J gene lost 1 base, with 10 bases spanning the gap. Germline V gene lookup returns CDR1 KGHSY and CDR2 FQNENV. In DNA, the CDR3 is TGTGCCAGCAGCCACACAGCGGTATCCTACGAGCAGTACTTC. Encoded protein: CASSHTAVSYEQYF.

The V and J genes are TRBV4-2 and TRBJ2-3; TRBD2 agrees at 12 bases. Unmatched junction bases numbered 9, after V lost 4 bases and J lost 4 bases. Germline V gene sequence: CDR1 LGHNA, CDR2 YNFKEQ. The CDR3 loop spans 17 amino acids. The CDR3 sequence: CASSPTLAGGPADTQYF. CDR3 coding DNA: TGTGCCAGCAGCCCAACCCTAGCGGGAGGGCCGGCAGATACGCAGTATTTT.

This clone was detected a few times. The chain couples TRBV27 to TRBJ1-6, with D unresolved. Germline CDR1 and CDR2: MNHEY and SMNVEV (reference sequence). This CDR3 has 13 residues. The ends were cut back, 1 base at V and 7 bases at J, with 5 bases in the middle. Here the CDR3 DNA reads TGTGCCAGCAGTTTATATGGAAATTCACCCCTCCACTTT. It yields the protein CASSLYGNSPLHF.

The chain combines TRBV19 with TRBJ2-2; no clear D. Trimming removed 2 bases from V and 3 bases from J, with 4 bases in between. The germline V gene has CDR1 LNHDA and CDR2 SQIVND (reference sequence). CDR3 size: 13 residues. The CDR3 sequence: CASSILHTGELFF. The CDR3 DNA is TGTGCCAGTAGTATACTCCACACCGGGGAGCTGTTTTTT. Complete variable domain (other parts from reference TRBV19 and TRBJ2-2): DGGITQSPKYLFRKEGQNVTLSCEQNLNHDAMYWYRQDPGQGLRLIYYSQIVNDFQKGDIAEGYSVSREKKESFPLTVTSAQKNPTAFYLCASSILHTGELFFGEGSRLTVL.

The rearrangement links TRBV5-1 to TRBJ2-1; 10 bases are a match to TRBD2. Germline trimming cut 0 bases from V and 6 bases from J; bases unmatched to any gene: 6. The germline V gene has CDR1 SGHRS and CDR2 YFSETQ. This CDR3 has 16 residues. This CDR3 is CASSLAPGTSVNEQFF. In nucleotides, the CDR3 is TGCGCCAGCAGCTTGGCCCCCGGGACTAGCGTCAATGAGCAGTTCTTC.

The chain uses TRBV6-5 and TRBJ1-1, with a tentative D call TRBD1 (6 bases). Looked up from germline, CDR1 is MNHEY and CDR2 is SVGAGI. The CDR3 length is 15 residues. V was clipped by 2 bases and J by 1 base, with 11 bases between them. The CDR3 sequence: CASSYRGGRNTEAFF. The CDR3 DNA follows: TGTGCCAGCAGTTACCGCGGGGGCCGGAACACTGAAGCTTTCTTT.

This clone was counted a single time. The CDR3 loop is CASSSTGGPRSGNTIYF. DNA for the CDR3: TGTGCCAGCAGCTCAACCGGGGGACCGCGCTCTGGAAACACCATATATTTT. The chain links TRBV7-9 to TRBJ1-3; D might be TRBD1 (5 bases). Germline lookup yields CDR1 SEHNR and CDR2 FQNEAQ (reference sequence). The ends were cut back, 4 bases at V and 0 bases at J, with 16 bases in the middle. There are 17 residues in the CDR3. Supplemented by reference TRBV7-9 and TRBJ1-3, the full variable domain reads DTGVSQNPRHKITKRGQNVTFRCDPISEHNRLYWYRQTLGQGPEFLTYFQNEAQLEKSRLLSDRFSAERPKGSFSTLEIQRTEQGDSAMYLCASSSTGGPRSGNTIYFGEGSWLTVV.

V and J are TRBV6-5 and TRBJ1-4; 9 bases match TRBD1. The CDR3 runs 14 residues. Germline V CDR1 and CDR2: MNHEY, SVGAGI. Trimming took 6 bases from V and 7 from J; bases not matched to a gene: 6. In DNA form, the CDR3 reads TGTGCCAGCAGGGGGACAGGGCTGGGTGAAAAACTGTTTTTT. Protein sequence: CASRGTGLGEKLFF.

The genes are TRBV19 and TRBJ2-7, with unresolved D. V was cut by 8 bases and J by 2 bases, with 13 bases left in between. This CDR3 region has 13 residues. Looked up from germline, CDR1 is LNHDA and CDR2 is SQIVND (reference sequence). CDR3 sequence: CASALGAAYEQYF. CDR3 in DNA: TGTGCCAGTGCATTAGGTGCCGCCTACGAGCAGTACTTC.

V gene TRBV7-9 combines with J gene TRBJ2-3; 7 bases align to TRBD1. CDR1 and CDR2 (germline): SEHNR, FQNEAQ (reference sequence). CDR3 length equals 15 residues. J lost 5 bases, V lost 2 bases, and 7 bases had no gene match. The CDR3 loop reads CASSLSGGVGDTQYF. As DNA, the CDR3 is TGTGCCAGCAGCTTATCAGGGGGTGTGGGAGATACGCAGTATTTT.

The chain joins TRBV25-1 to TRBJ1-2, with a weak D call TRBD1 (6 bases). Between the trimmed V and J ends, which lost 4 bases and 7 bases, there was a span of 13 bases. CDR3 length: 13 residues. Germline loops: CDR1 MGHDK, CDR2 SYGVNS. For the CDR3, the DNA is TGTGCCAGCAGTGTTCATAGGGGGGCTGGCTACACCTTC. Its protein product is CASSVHRGAGYTF.

The rearrangement links TRBV13 to TRBJ2-2; TRBD1 matches at 12 bases. Per the germline V gene, CDR1 is PRHDT and CDR2 is FYEKMQ (reference sequence). The CDR3 is 15 amino acids. V dropped 3 bases and J dropped 7; count of bases not matched to a gene: 3. The chain's CDR3 is CASSLGQGAGGELFF. The CDR3 DNA sequence: TGTGCCAGCAGCTTGGGACAGGGGGCTGGCGGGGAGCTGTTTTTT.

The CDR3 sequence: CASSYSRVGYTF. CDR3 bases: TGTGCCAGCAGTTACTCCAGGGTAGGCTACACCTTC. V and J are TRBV6-2 or TRBV6-3 and TRBJ1-2, with a weak D call TRBD1 (5 bases). Trimming took off 0 bases at V and 8 bases at J, with 7 bases between the two ends. Per germline, CDR1 MNHEY and CDR2 SVGEGT. This CDR3 region has 12 residues.

This rearrangement joins TRBV5-6 to TRBJ1-6; D is uncertain. The CDR3 spans 12 residues. V was shortened by 4 bases and J by 9 bases, with 8 bases between the two germline ends. CDR1 and CDR2 from the germline V gene are SGHDT and YYEEEE. The CDR3 reads CASSGLFSPLHF. The CDR3 bases are TGTGCCAGCAGCGGACTTTTTTCACCCCTCCACTTT.

This chain connects TRBV2 to TRBJ2-2; 8 positions agree with TRBD2. The V and J ends lost 8 bases and 4 bases, in that order; junction bases with no gene match: 6. Germline CDR1 and CDR2: SNHLY and FYNNEI. CDR3 size: 14 residues. Here the CDR3 reads CASFAGGSTGELFF. The CDR3 DNA follows: TGTGCCAGCTTTGCGGGGGGCAGCACCGGGGAGCTGTTTTTT.

This chain joins TRBV12-5 and TRBJ1-5; no firm D call. V lost 1 base, J lost 5 bases, and 6 bases lay in between. The CDR3 loop spans 13 amino acids. Germline V gene sequence: CDR1 LGHNT, CDR2 FRNRAP. The DNA of the CDR3 is TGTGCTAGTGGTTTGGACGGAGATCAGCCCCAGCATTTT. Protein product: CASGLDGDQPQHF. Combining the CDR3 with reference TRBV12-5 and TRBJ1-5 gives the whole variable domain DARVTQTPRHKVTEMGQEVTMRCQPILGHNTVFWYRQTMMQGLELLAYFRNRAPLDDSGMPKDRFSAEMPDATLATLKIQPSEPRDSAVYFCASGLDGDQPQHFGDGTRLSIL.

The chain uses TRBV2 and TRBJ1-1, with D possibly matching TRBD1 (5 bases). Trimming pared 5 bases from V and 0 bases from J, leaving 13 bases between. Germline values: CDR1 SNHLY, CDR2 FYNNEI. The CDR3 totals 15 residues. The DNA of the CDR3 is TGTGCCAGCAGTACACAAGGGGCCATGAACACTGAAGCTTTCTTT. Translation: CASSTQGAMNTEAFF. The whole variable domain, remainder taken from reference TRBV2 and TRBJ1-1, is EPEVTQTPSHQVTQMGQEVILRCVPISNHLYFYWYRQILGQKVEFLVSFYNNEISEKSEIFDDQFSVERPDGSNFTLKIRSTKLEDSAMYFCASSTQGAMNTEAFFGQGTRLTVV.